The clone carrying this T cell receptor (beta chain) was seen a handful of times. The antigen is unknown. This specimen comes from a study of STAT5B mutations in CD4+ large granular lymphocyte leukemia. Study results and caveats: Main leukemic clonotypes were patient-specific, but approximately 27% appeared at low frequency elsewhere. Top patient clones used TRBV06 genes more often: 8/27 versus 2/35 in controls.

Repertoires were generated with immunoSEQ multiplex PCR, while TCRdb's copy carries only in-frame clones and drops some. The repertoire holds roughly 30,000 clones, with less than 80% as singletons. The CDR3 is 13 residues long. The V end lost 0 bases, the J end lost 11 bases, and 13 bases lay between the germline ends. Germline values: CDR1 GTSNPN, CDR2 SVGIG (reference sequence). This receptor was identified in a human donor in good health. This chain uses TRBV30 with TRBJ1-4; D is unclear. Sample: CD4+ T cells from blood buffy coats. The DNA for the CDR3 is TGTGCCTGGAGTGTACGTCCATCAGAGAAACTGTTTTTT. This gives the protein CAWSVRPSEKLFF. The whole variable domain, filled in from reference TRBV30 and TRBJ1-4, reads SQTIHQWPATLVQPVGSPLSLECTVEGTSNPNLYWYRQAAGRGLQLLFYSVGIGQISSEVPQNLSASRPQDRQFILSSKKLLLSDSGFYLCAWSVRPSEKLFFGSGTQLSVL.